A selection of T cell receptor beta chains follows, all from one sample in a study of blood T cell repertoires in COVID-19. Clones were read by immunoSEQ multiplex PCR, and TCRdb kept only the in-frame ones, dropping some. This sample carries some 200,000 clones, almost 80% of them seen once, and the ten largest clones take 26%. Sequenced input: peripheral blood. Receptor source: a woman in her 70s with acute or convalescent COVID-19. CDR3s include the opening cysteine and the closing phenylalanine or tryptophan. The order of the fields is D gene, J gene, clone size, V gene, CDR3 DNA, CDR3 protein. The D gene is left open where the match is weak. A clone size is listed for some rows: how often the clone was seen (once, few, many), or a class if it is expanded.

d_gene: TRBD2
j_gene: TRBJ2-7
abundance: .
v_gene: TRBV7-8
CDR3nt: TGTGCCAGCAGCTTAGCCGTGGCTAGCGGGAGCCGCGAGCAGTACTTC
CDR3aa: CASSLAVASGSREQYF

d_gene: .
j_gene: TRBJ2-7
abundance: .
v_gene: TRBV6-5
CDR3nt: TGTGCCAGCAGTCGAGCGGGCCTCTACGAGCAGTACTTC
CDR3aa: CASSRAGLYEQYF

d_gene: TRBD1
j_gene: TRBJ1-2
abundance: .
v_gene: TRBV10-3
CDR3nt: TGTGCCATCAGGAGGGACAGGGGGCTAGGAGCCTATGGCTACACCTTC
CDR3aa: CAIRRDRGLGAYGYTF

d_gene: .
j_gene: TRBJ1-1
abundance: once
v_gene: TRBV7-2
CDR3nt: TGTGCCAGCAGCTTATTAAGACAAACTGAAGCTTTCTTT
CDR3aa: CASSLLRQTEAFF

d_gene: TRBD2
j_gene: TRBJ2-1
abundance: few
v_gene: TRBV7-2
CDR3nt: TGTGCCAGCAGCTTAGGTTCTAGCGGAAACTACAATGAGCAGTTCTTC
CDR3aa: CASSLGSSGNYNEQFF

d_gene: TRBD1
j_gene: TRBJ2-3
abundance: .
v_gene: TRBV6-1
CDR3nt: TGTGCCAGCAGTGAATGGGACAGGGTCACAGATACGCAGTATTTT
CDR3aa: CASSEWDRVTDTQYF

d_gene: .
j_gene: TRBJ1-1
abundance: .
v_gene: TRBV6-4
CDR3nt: TGTGCCAGCAGTGCGGAGGGTTACACTGAAGCTTTCTTT
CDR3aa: CASSAEGYTEAFF

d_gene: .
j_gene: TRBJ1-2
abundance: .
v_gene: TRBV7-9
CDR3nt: TGTGCCAGCAGCGAAACGGGGGGGATTCATGGCTACACCTTC
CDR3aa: CASSETGGIHGYTF

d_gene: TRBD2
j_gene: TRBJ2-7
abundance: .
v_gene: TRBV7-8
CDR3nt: TGTGCCAGCAGCTACCGGACTAGCGAGAGCGAGCAGTACTTC
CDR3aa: CASSYRTSESEQYF

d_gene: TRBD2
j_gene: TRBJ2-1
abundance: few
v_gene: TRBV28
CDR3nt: TGTGCCAGCAGTCGTAGCGGGAGAAATACCAATGAGCAGTTCTTC
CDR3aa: CASSRSGRNTNEQFF

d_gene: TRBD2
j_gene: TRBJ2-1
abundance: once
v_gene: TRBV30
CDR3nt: TGTGCCTGGAGTGTAGGGTTGCTAGCGGGAGTAAATGAGCAGTTCTTC
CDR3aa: CAWSVGLLAGVNEQFF